A selection of T cell receptor beta chains follows, all from one sample in a study of response to subunit inactivated influenza vaccine. TCRdb independently ran MiXCR on the RT-PCR reads; one entry per CDR3 protein. The sample has 450,000 to 600,000 distinct CDR3 sequences; under 9% are singletons. The material was PBMCs from blood, obtained less than 30 months after vaccination. These receptors originate from a man aged 50 to 75 who received an inactivated influenza vaccine. CDR3s leave out the opening cysteine and the closing phenylalanine or tryptophan. A D gene is named only where the DNA matches it firmly.

v_call	d_call	j_call	cdr3_aa
TRBV28	TRBD2	TRBJ2-7	ASSLGLAGHYEQY
TRBV6-1	-	TRBJ2-3	ASSRRGLVTDTQY
TRBV7-8	-	TRBJ2-7	ASSLRESSEQY
TRBV5-5	TRBD1	TRBJ1-5	ASSLGQAPTMPQH
TRBV18	TRBD2	TRBJ2-3	ASSPRNGLATDTQY
TRBV9	TRBD2	TRBJ2-1	ASGLSGLALV
TRBV18	-	TRBJ2-2	ASSPDAWTNTGELF
TRBV28	TRBD2	TRBJ2-1	ASSLPLGLAAGEQF
TRBV12-3/TRBV12-4	-	TRBJ2-2	ASSVTGELF
TRBV12-3/TRBV12-4	-	TRBJ2-1	ASSSVRASGEQF
TRBV11-2	-	TRBJ2-3	ASSYAPSFTDTQY
TRBV20-1	-	TRBJ2-3	SAQNPRTRTGSADTQY
TRBV16	TRBD2	TRBJ2-1	ASSLGTSGEGRQF
TRBV7-2	TRBD1	TRBJ1-5	ASSSGQANQPQH
TRBV6-2/TRBV6-3	TRBD2	TRBJ2-2	ASSSSGRAGGELF
TRBV21-1	-	TRBJ2-3	ASSDWTSGELLSTDTQY
TRBV5-1	-	TRBJ2-3	ASSLDAGPIRRNTDTQY
TRBV7-8	TRBD2	TRBJ2-3	ASSSKGLAGTQY
TRBV4-1	TRBD1	TRBJ2-7	ASSQGDRGYEQY
TRBV9	TRBD2	TRBJ2-5	ASSPLGSGGLETQY
TRBV4-2	-	TRBJ1-2	ASSQDPQLLNYGYT
TRBV11-2	-	TRBJ2-2	ASSLLKGPPSNWRELF
TRBV20-1	-	TRBJ1-2	SAPIFRSGGYGYT
TRBV7-6	-	TRBJ1-5	ASSRTASNQPQH
TRBV29-1	-	TRBJ1-2	SATRAEGNGYT
TRBV5-1	-	TRBJ2-2	ASSLPGGGAGELF
TRBV29-1	-	TRBJ2-7	SVEDFQGTYEQY
TRBV28	-	TRBJ2-5	ASSLSSLRTQY
TRBV7-2	-	TRBJ2-3	ASSLGVKDTQY
TRBV7-2	TRBD1	TRBJ2-7	ASSLSRGPYEQY
TRBV2	-	TRBJ2-5	ASTRGWQETQY
TRBV3-1	TRBD1	TRBJ1-2	ASSQTGQGEGYGYT
TRBV12-3/TRBV12-4	-	TRBJ1-6	ASSFQSSYNSPLH
TRBV7-2	TRBD1	TRBJ2-7	ASSSWDSSLGYEQY
TRBV20-1	TRBD2	TRBJ2-1	KAGGTYNEQF
TRBV7-9	TRBD2	TRBJ2-3	ASSISGGAWPDTQY
TRBV20-1	-	TRBJ2-4	SAQVLAKNIQY